This passage covers 15 T cell receptor beta chains from one sample sequenced in a study of neoadjuvant anti-PD-1 for oral cavity cancer. This table comes from immunoSEQ multiplex PCR, and its TCRdb copy is limited to in-frame clones, with some not included. The sample has over 11,000 clones, roughly 69% seen once. Stated time point: after neoadjuvant nivolumab, at surgical resection. This material consisted of PBMCs, taken after nivolumab (anti-PD-1) treatment. These receptors all come from a person between 40 and 79 years old with oral cavity squamous cell carcinoma.

Only one count was recorded for this clone. The gene calls are TRBV30 and TRBJ1-1; 7 nucleotides match TRBD1. This CDR3 comprises 14 residues. Germline trimming cut 3 bases from V and 0 bases from J; bases unmatched to any gene: 4. CDR1 GTSNPN and CDR2 SVGIG come from the germline V gene (reference sequence). CDR3 coding DNA: TGTGCCTGGAGAGCCAGGGGGATGAACACTGAAGCTTTCTTT. The encoded protein is CAWRARGMNTEAFF.

The DNA for the CDR3 is TGCGCCAGCAGCTTGGAAGCTAGCTCCAATGAGCAGTTCTTC. The encoded protein is CASSLEASSNEQFF. The chain carries TRBV5-1 and TRBJ2-1, with D possibly matching TRBD2 (5 bases). The V gene lost 0 bases and the J gene lost 6 bases, with 10 bases spanning the gap. Germline CDR1 is SGHRS and CDR2 is YFSETQ. There are 14 residues in the CDR3.

This chain uses TRBV5-1 with TRBJ2-4; 8 positions agree with TRBD1. The CDR3 has 17 amino acids. The V gene's germline CDR1 is SGHRS and CDR2 YFSETQ. J gave up 0 bases and V 3 bases, and 8 bases lay outside the gene matches. CDR3 in DNA: TGCGCCAGCAGCTCGTCCGGGACAGGCCTAGCCAAAAACATTCAGTACTTC. Translated, it gives CASSSSGTGLAKNIQYF.

The chain couples TRBV6-1 to TRBJ2-3, with a possible D match to TRBD1 (6 bases). V lost 5 bases and J 5 bases, leaving 11 bases between the germline ends. This CDR3 is built from 13 residues. Germline V CDR1 and CDR2: MNHNS, SASEGT. The CDR3 region has the DNA TGTGCCAGCAGTACACAGGGATTAGATACGCAGTATTTT. Translated, it gives CASSTQGLDTQYF.

The chain carries TRBV11-3 and TRBJ1-3; D is unresolved. Trimming removed 2 bases at V and 3 bases at J, with 5 bases between. CDR3 length: 13 residues. CDR1 is SGHNT, CDR2 YENEEA, per germline. The CDR3 region is CASSLSFGNTIYF. DNA of the CDR3: TGTGCCAGCAGCTTAAGTTTTGGAAACACCATATATTTT.

The V and J genes are TRBV19 and TRBJ2-3; 11 bases are a match to TRBD2. This CDR3 spans 15 amino acids. Germline values: CDR1 LNHDA, CDR2 SQIVND (reference sequence). The junction had 3 bases not matched to a gene; V was cut back by 3 bases and J by 4 bases. CDR3 bases: TGTGCCAGTAGTATTAGCGGGAGGGCCTCAGATACGCAGTATTTT. Translated, it gives CASSISGRASDTQYF.

This chain connects TRBV11-3 to TRBJ2-2; 12 nucleotides align to TRBD1. Looked up from germline, CDR1 is SGHNT and CDR2 is YENEEA. The junction had 1 base not matched to a gene; V was cut back by 7 bases and J by 4 bases. CDR3 size: 14 residues. CDR3 amino acids: CASKGQGATGELFF. For the CDR3, the DNA is TGTGCCAGCAAGGGACAGGGGGCCACCGGGGAGCTGTTTTTT.

The chain recombines TRBV30 with TRBJ1-2; D may be TRBD1 (5 bases). Trimming took off 2 bases at V and 5 bases at J, with 21 bases between the two ends. Germline CDR1 and CDR2: GTSNPN and SVGIG (reference sequence). The CDR3 is made up of 16 amino acids. Written as DNA, the CDR3 is TGTGCCTGGAGTCTCCAAGTATCGGGGGGAAGGTATGGCTACACCTTC. Translated: CAWSLQVSGGRYGYTF.

The chain couples TRBV7-3 to TRBJ2-1; TRBD2 aligns across 8 bases. This CDR3 is built from 16 residues. The J segment lost 2 bases and the V segment lost 1 base, leaving 4 bases of the junction unmatched. Germline CDR1 SGHTA, CDR2 FQGTGA. CDR3 loop: CASSLRAGVTYNEQFF. The CDR3 DNA reads as TGTGCCAGCAGCTTAAGAGCGGGGGTCACCTACAATGAGCAGTTCTTC.

The chain employs TRBV11-3 and TRBJ2-7, with 10 positions matching TRBD2. In germline, CDR1 is SGHNT, CDR2 YENEEA. The CDR3 has 13 amino acids. The junction had 1 base not matched to a gene; V was cut back by 4 bases and J by 4 bases. The chain's CDR3 is CASSWGLAYEQYF. The CDR3 DNA reads as TGTGCCAGCAGCTGGGGACTAGCGTACGAGCAGTACTTC.

This clone has just a few counts. This chain joins TRBV2 and TRBJ2-5; D gene unclear. From germline, CDR1 is SNHLY and CDR2 FYNNEI. The CDR3 contains 13 residues. V was cut by 3 bases and J by 7 bases, with 12 bases left in between. CDR3 nucleotide sequence: TGTGCCAGCAGTGAGGCTACACCTATGACCCAGTACTTC. This sequence encodes CASSEATPMTQYF.

The chain carries TRBV19 and TRBJ1-1; 7 nucleotides line up with TRBD1. The J segment lost 3 bases and the V segment lost 6 bases, leaving 7 bases of the junction unmatched. Germline CDR1 is LNHDA and CDR2 is SQIVND (reference sequence). The CDR3 consists of 14 residues. The CDR3 protein is CASSRAGTDTEAFF. The DNA for the CDR3 is TGTGCCAGTAGCCGTGCCGGGACAGACACTGAAGCTTTCTTT.

J is TRBJ2-3 and V is TRBV6-1, with a weak D call TRBD1 (7 bases). This CDR3 has 16 residues. The germline V gene has CDR1 MNHNS and CDR2 SASEGT. Deletions cut 2 bases from V and 6 bases from J, with 18 bases between. The CDR3 coding sequence is TGTGCCAGCAGTGAATTTCCCCAGGGGGGACGGGATACGCAGTATTTT. This translates into CASSEFPQGGRDTQYF.

This chain links TRBV6-1 with TRBJ1-6; 11 positions agree with TRBD1. Trimming took 8 bases from V and 6 from J; bases not matched to a gene: 6. The CDR3 is 15 amino acids. Germline V gene data show CDR1 as MNHNS and CDR2 as SASEGT. CDR3 DNA sequence: TGTGCCAGCGGGGTCGGACAGGGGGCTAATTCACCCCTCCACTTT. Amino acid sequence: CASGVGQGANSPLHF.

The rearrangement joins TRBV4-1 to TRBJ2-3; TRBD2 is a possible D gene (6 bases). Germline CDR1 and CDR2: MGHRA and YSYEKL. Trimming took 10 bases from V and 0 from J, leaving 11 bases between them. The CDR3 runs to 13 residues. CDR3 nucleotides: TGCGCCACCTGGGACTCTAGCACAGATACGCAGTATTTT. Amino acids: CATWDSSTDTQYF.